What follows are 10 T cell receptor beta chains derived from one specimen sequenced in a study of T cells in Graves' hyperthyroidism and ophthalmopathy. Amplification targeted TCR beta CDR3 regions from RNA transcripts. During a first-round RT-PCR of the TCR CDR3, the HTBI primer set was used. One entry per CDR3 protein results from TCRdb running MiXCR on the multiplex PCR reads. The repertoire holds fewer than 700,000 distinct CDR3 sequences, with 15% to 20% as singletons. Sequencing input: blood. These TCRs come from a woman aged 25 to 39 with Graves' hyperthyroidism.

This clonotype turned up a few times. V usage is TRBV19 and J usage is TRBJ2-7; 11 nucleotides match TRBD2. The CDR3 spans 18 residues. Germline V lookup: CDR1 LNHDA, CDR2 SQIVND (reference sequence). V was pared by 1 base and J by 3 bases, with 11 bases of the junction left unmatched. The DNA for the CDR3 is TGTGCCAGTAGTATAGTATTCACGGGGACTAGCGGAATCTACGAGCAGTACTTC. Its translation is CASSIVFTGTSGIYEQYF.

This chain uses TRBV4-1 with TRBJ2-1; TRBD2 aligns across 10 bases. The tail of the sequence fits TRBJ2-7 better, so the J call may be wrong. The CDR3 sequence is 14 residues long. Per the germline V gene, CDR1 is MGHRA and CDR2 is YSYEKL. The CDR3 loop is CASSRLAGYNEQYF. CDR3 nucleotides: TGCGCCAGCAGCCGACTAGCGGGTTACAATGAGCAGTACTTC.

V is TRBV29-1 and J is TRBJ2-2; tentatively, D is TRBD2 (5 bases). The CDR3 contains 14 residues. Trimming removed 3 bases at V and 2 bases at J, with 10 bases between. Germline CDR1 SQVTM, CDR2 ANQGSEA. The CDR3 DNA sequence: TGCAGCGTTGAGGCTAGCACCAACACCGGGGAGCTGTTTTTT. Amino acid sequence: CSVEASTNTGELFF.

This clonotype has ten or more counts. This sequence joins TRBV12-3 or TRBV12-4 and TRBJ2-3; D possibly corresponds to TRBD2 (5 bases). Deletions cut 7 bases from V and 4 bases from J, with 21 bases between. The CDR3 length is 16 residues. The CDR3 DNA reads as TGTGCCAGCACGTCGCCCATGGGTAGCGTCCCAGATACGCAGTATTTT. It translates to CASTSPMGSVPDTQYF.

This clonotype has a count of ten or more. The rearrangement uses TRBV2 and TRBJ1-1; D gene uncertain. Trimming took 10 bases from V and 1 from J, leaving 4 bases between them. This CDR3 contains 10 residues. Germline V gives CDR1 SNHLY, CDR2 FYNNEI. For the CDR3, the DNA is TGTGCCAACCAGAACACTGAAGCTTTCTTT. Protein product: CANQNTEAFF.

This clonotype has only a few counts. This chain connects TRBV6-2 or TRBV6-3 to TRBJ2-2, with 12 bases identical to TRBD2. The germline V gene encodes CDR1 MNHEY and CDR2 SVGEGT. Germline trimming cut 2 bases from V and 5 bases from J; bases unmatched to any gene: 6. The CDR3 totals 17 residues. The CDR3 sequence is CASSYAGLAGITGELFF. In DNA form, the CDR3 reads TGTGCCAGCAGTTACGCAGGACTAGCGGGAATTACCGGGGAGCTGTTTTTT.

This clonotype was picked up many times. DNA of the CDR3: TGTGCCAGCAGCGTGAACAGGGGCCGGACCGGGGAGCTGTTTTTT. Its protein is CASSVNRGRTGELFF. The chain has TRBV11-2 and TRBJ2-2; 7 positions match TRBD1. Germline loops: CDR1 SGHAT, CDR2 FQNNGV. The V gene end was trimmed by 5 bases and the J gene end by 5 bases; junction bases not matched to a gene: 8. This CDR3 has 15 amino acids.

The chain joins TRBV28 to TRBJ1-2, with 10 bases identical to TRBD1. J lost 4 bases, V lost 4 bases, and 9 bases had no gene match. The CDR3 has 16 residues. Germline lookup yields CDR1 MDHEN and CDR2 SYDVKM. The DNA for the CDR3 is TGTGCCAGCAGTTCCCTTGGGACAGGGGCTAGCTATGGCTACACCTTC. Its translation: CASSSLGTGASYGYTF.

This clonotype showed up just a few times. The chain combines TRBV30 with TRBJ1-1; tentative D call: TRBD1 (5 bases). CDR1 and CDR2 from the germline V gene are GTSNPN and SVGIG (reference sequence). V dropped 0 bases and J dropped 6 bases, with 8 bases sitting between them. This CDR3 comprises 12 residues. The CDR3 sequence is CAWSVPGPEAFF. Written as DNA, the CDR3 is TGTGCCTGGAGTGTACCGGGACCTGAAGCTTTCTTT.

The chain carries TRBV6-2 or TRBV6-3 and TRBJ1-5; 8 bases line up with TRBD1. With 6 bases clipped from V and 2 bases from J, the junction kept 9 bases outside the gene matches. CDR3 length equals 16 residues. The germline V gene has CDR1 MNHEY and CDR2 SVGEGT. Here the CDR3 DNA reads TGTGCCAGCAGCCAGAACCAGGGGGCCGGCAATCAGCCCCAGCATTTT. Translation: CASSQNQGAGNQPQHF.